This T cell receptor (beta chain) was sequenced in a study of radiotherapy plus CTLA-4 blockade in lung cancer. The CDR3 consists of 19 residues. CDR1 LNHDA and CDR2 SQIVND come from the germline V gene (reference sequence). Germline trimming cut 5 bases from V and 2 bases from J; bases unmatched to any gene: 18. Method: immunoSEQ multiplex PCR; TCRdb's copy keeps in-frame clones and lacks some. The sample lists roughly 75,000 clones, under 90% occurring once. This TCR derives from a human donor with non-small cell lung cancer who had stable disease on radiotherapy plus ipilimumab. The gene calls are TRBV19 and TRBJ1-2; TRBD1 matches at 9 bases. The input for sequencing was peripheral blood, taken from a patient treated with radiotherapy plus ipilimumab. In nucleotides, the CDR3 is TGTGCCAGTAGTTTCCTCTCCCCGGGGAGGGACAGGGCAAACTATGGCTACACCTTC. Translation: CASSFLSPGRDRANYGYTF.